This T cell receptor (beta chain) originates from a study of CD8 T cells in ankylosing spondylitis. The study, taken as a whole, reports: What appeared characteristic of ankylosing spondylitis blood was a TCR beta motif of 7 or 8 highly homologous variants. Disease-linked clones reportedly showed significant enrichment in matched ankylosing spondylitis synovial fluid. The disease-linked clones had a CD8+ phenotype and low blood frequencies.

At least ten counts were recorded for this clonotype. Its cognate antigen is unknown. Trimming stripped 4 bases from V and 0 bases from J, with 10 bases between. Germline assignment: CDR1 SGHDT and CDR2 YYEEEE. CDR3 size: 14 residues. Quantitative 5'-RACE with molecular barcodes generated TCR beta libraries. TCRdb recomputed calls from the 5' RACE reads with MiXCR, one row per CDR3 protein. The sample records roughly 490,000 distinct CDR3 sequences, approximately 5.3% being singletons. Sequencing was carried out using blood, either unsorted or a sorted T cell fraction (not recorded which). This rearrangement joins TRBV5-6 to TRBJ1-1; D unclear. The sequence was collected from a male donor with ankylosing spondylitis. CDR3 nucleotides: TGTGCCAGCAGCCTGTGGACGATGAACACTGAAGCTTTCTTT. It translates to CASSLWTMNTEAFF.